This TCR beta chain was retrieved from a study of human T cells and chemical hapten exposure. Overall study: During the approximately 25-week study period, patients had diphenylcyclopropenone applied to the scalp every week.

Via MiXCR, TCRdb re-called the RACE reads, giving one row per CDR3 protein. The sample has 150,000 or so distinct CDR3 sequences, about 15% seen once. Trimming took off 0 bases at V and 0 bases at J, with 6 bases between the two ends. Germline V gene sequence: CDR1 LGHNA, CDR2 YSLEER. The CDR3 has 15 residues. As to time point: patch test 1, 2 weeks after DPC sensitization. As to treatment: therapeutic diphenylcyclopropenone sensitization with weekly scalp DPC. The rearrangement links TRBV4-3 to TRBJ1-3; D unclear. The sequence was obtained from a woman aged 25 to 39 with alopecia areata. Some clones in this sample may be carry-over from other donors' samples. The input for sequencing was whole blood, taken in connection with sensitization to the hapten diphenylcyclopropenone (DPC). The CDR3 sequence is CASSQDTSSGNTIYF. DNA of the CDR3: TGCGCCAGCAGCCAAGATACCAGCTCTGGAAACACCATATATTTT.